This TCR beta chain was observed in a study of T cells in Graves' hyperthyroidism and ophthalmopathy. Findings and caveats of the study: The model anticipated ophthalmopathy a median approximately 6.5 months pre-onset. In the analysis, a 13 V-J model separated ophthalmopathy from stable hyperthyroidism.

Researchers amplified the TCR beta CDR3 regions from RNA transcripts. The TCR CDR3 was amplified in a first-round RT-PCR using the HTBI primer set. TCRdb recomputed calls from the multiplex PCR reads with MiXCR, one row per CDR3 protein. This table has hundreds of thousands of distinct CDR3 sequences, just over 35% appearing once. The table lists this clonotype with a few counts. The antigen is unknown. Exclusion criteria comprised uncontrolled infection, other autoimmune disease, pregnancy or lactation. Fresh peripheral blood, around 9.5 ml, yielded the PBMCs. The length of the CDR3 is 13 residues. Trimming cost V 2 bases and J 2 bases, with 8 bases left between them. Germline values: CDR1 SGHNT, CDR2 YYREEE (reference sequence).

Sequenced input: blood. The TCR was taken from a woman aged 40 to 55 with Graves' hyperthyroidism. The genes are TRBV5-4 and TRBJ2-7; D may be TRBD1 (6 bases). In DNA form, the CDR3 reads TGTGCCAGCAGCTTCAGGGGAACCTACGAGCAGTACTTC. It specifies CASSFRGTYEQYF. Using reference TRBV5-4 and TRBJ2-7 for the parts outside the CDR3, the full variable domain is ETGVTQSPTHLIKTRGQQVTLRCSSQSGHNTVSWYQQALGQGPQFIFQYYREEENGRGNFPPRFSGLQFPNYSSELNVNALELDDSALYLCASSFRGTYEQYFGPGTRLTVT.